The 13 T cell receptor beta chains listed next were all sequenced from one sample in a study of immune evolution from preneoplasia to lung adenocarcinoma. TCRdb keeps only in-frame clones here, not all; method: immunoSEQ multiplex PCR. This sample has some 11,000 clones, with about 74% found just once. The source material was FFPE normal lung tissue adjacent to the tumor. Every receptor here comes from a person in their sixties or seventies with lung adenocarcinoma. Some clones in this sample may be carry-over from other donors' samples.

This chain joins TRBV11-2 and TRBJ2-7, with D uncertain. This CDR3 spans 14 amino acids. V lost 3 bases and J 1 base, leaving 10 bases between the germline ends. In germline, CDR1 is SGHAT, CDR2 FQNNGV. CDR3 region: CASSLADVSYEQYF. Here the CDR3 DNA reads TGTGCCAGCAGCTTGGCGGATGTGTCCTACGAGCAGTACTTC.

This sequence joins TRBV18 and TRBJ2-5; D remains ambiguous. The CDR3 loop spans 12 amino acids. Germline V gives CDR1 KGHSH, CDR2 LQKENI. Trimming shortened V by 3 bases and J by 4 bases, and 6 bases separated the two germline ends. The CDR3 bases are TGTGCCAGCTCACCTGCCCGAGAGACCCAGTACTTC. Residues: CASSPARETQYF.

Within the sample, this clone is medium-sized. The chain uses TRBV18 and TRBJ2-7, with 8 nucleotides matching TRBD1. J lost 3 bases, V lost 2 bases, and 9 bases had no gene match. CDR3 size: 16 residues. From germline, CDR1 is KGHSH and CDR2 LQKENI. The CDR3 loop is CASSPSSLGQGYEQYF. CDR3 DNA sequence: TGTGCCAGCTCACCATCATCGCTAGGACAGGGCTACGAGCAGTACTTC. Combining the CDR3 with reference TRBV18 and TRBJ2-7 gives the whole variable domain NAGVMQNPRHLVRRRGQEARLRCSPMKGHSHVYWYRQLPEEGLKFMVYLQKENIIDESGMPKERFSAEFPKEGPSILRIQQVVRGDSAAYFCASSPSSLGQGYEQYFGPGTRLTVT.

The CDR3 protein is CASGLTGWDEQFF. The CDR3 nucleotides are TGTGCCAGCGGATTGACAGGGTGGGATGAGCAGTTCTTC. The chain links TRBV6-6 to TRBJ2-1; 7 bases agree with TRBD1. V shed 8 bases and J 8 bases; nucleotides not matched to a gene: 9. Germline V gene lookup returns CDR1 MNHNY and CDR2 SVGAGI (reference sequence). This CDR3 comprises 13 residues.

This sequence joins TRBV6-1 and TRBJ1-2; a weak D match, TRBD1 (5 bases). Trimming left V 2 bases short and J 7 bases short, with 11 bases between. The CDR3 spans 13 residues. In germline, CDR1 is MNHNS, CDR2 SASEGT. The CDR3, as DNA: TGTGCCAGCAGTGAATCGGGGCTCAGTGGCTACACCTTC. It is translated as CASSESGLSGYTF.

The V gene is TRBV28, the J gene TRBJ2-7; 10 bases map to TRBD1. Looked up from germline, CDR1 is MDHEN and CDR2 is SYDVKM. V dropped 7 bases and J dropped 2; count of bases not matched to a gene: 8. This CDR3 is 15 amino acids long. DNA for the CDR3: TGTGCCAGCACCTCTCGGACAGGGGGGACCTACGAGCAGTACTTC. Its translation: CASTSRTGGTYEQYF.

The chain combines TRBV29-1 with TRBJ1-1; possibly TRBD1 for D (6 bases). The CDR3 totals 14 residues. V dropped 4 bases and J dropped 2 bases, with 14 bases sitting between them. Germline V gene data show CDR1 as SQVTM and CDR2 as ANQGSEA. The CDR3 loop is CSVGQWGRNTEAFF. Written as DNA, the CDR3 is TGCAGCGTTGGTCAGTGGGGGCGTAACACTGAAGCTTTCTTT.

The CDR3 DNA reads as TGTGCCAGCAGCCCCAGCCCAGATACGCAGTATTTT. The encoded protein is CASSPSPDTQYF. This chain joins TRBV11-3 and TRBJ2-3; D not certain. The length of the CDR3 is 12 residues. Germline lookup yields CDR1 SGHNT and CDR2 YENEEA. V was trimmed by 5 bases and J by 4 bases, leaving 7 bases between them.

This chain connects TRBV19 to TRBJ2-1; either TRBD1 or TRBD2 may fit D (5 bases each). The V gene lost 3 bases and the J gene lost 6 bases, with 12 bases spanning the gap. This CDR3 is built from 14 residues. From germline, CDR1 is LNHDA and CDR2 SQIVND (reference sequence). DNA of the CDR3: TGTGCCAGTAGTATTCAGGGAGTCGGCAATGAGCAGTTCTTC. Its protein product is CASSIQGVGNEQFF.

In nucleotides, the CDR3 is TGTGCCAGCAGCCCGGGGGGAAACACCATATATTTT. Translating it yields CASSPGGNTIYF. This rearrangement joins TRBV7-8 to TRBJ1-3, with unresolved D. In germline, CDR1 is SGHVS, CDR2 FQNEAQ. CDR3 length equals 12 residues. V shed 5 bases and J shed 4 bases, with 6 bases lying between them.

The chain uses TRBV7-2 and TRBJ2-7, with 10 bases lining up with TRBD1. Germline CDR1 and CDR2: SGHTA and FQGNSA. With V trimmed by 5 bases and J by 2 bases, 6 bases remained unmatched. The CDR3 sequence is 15 residues long. The CDR3 is CASSMPDRGAYEQYF. CDR3 nucleotides: TGTGCCAGCAGCATGCCGGACAGGGGGGCCTACGAGCAGTACTTC.

The chain combines TRBV28 with TRBJ1-1; D is possibly TRBD1 (6 bases). Per the germline V gene, CDR1 is MDHEN and CDR2 is SYDVKM. CDR3 length: 16 amino acids. The V end was cut by 1 base, the J end by 1 base, with 13 bases between. CDR3 amino acids: CASSLLAGTPNTEAFF. In DNA form, the CDR3 reads TGTGCCAGCAGTTTATTGGCCGGGACACCGAACACTGAAGCTTTCTTT.

The rearrangement uses TRBV6-5 and TRBJ2-2; D is ambiguous. The germline V and J ends were trimmed by 2 bases and 7 bases, with 8 bases remaining between them. CDR3 size: 13 residues. Germline assignment: CDR1 MNHEY and CDR2 SVGAGI. CDR3 sequence: CASSYRADGELFF. CDR3 coding DNA: TGTGCCAGCAGTTACCGGGCCGACGGGGAGCTGTTTTTT.